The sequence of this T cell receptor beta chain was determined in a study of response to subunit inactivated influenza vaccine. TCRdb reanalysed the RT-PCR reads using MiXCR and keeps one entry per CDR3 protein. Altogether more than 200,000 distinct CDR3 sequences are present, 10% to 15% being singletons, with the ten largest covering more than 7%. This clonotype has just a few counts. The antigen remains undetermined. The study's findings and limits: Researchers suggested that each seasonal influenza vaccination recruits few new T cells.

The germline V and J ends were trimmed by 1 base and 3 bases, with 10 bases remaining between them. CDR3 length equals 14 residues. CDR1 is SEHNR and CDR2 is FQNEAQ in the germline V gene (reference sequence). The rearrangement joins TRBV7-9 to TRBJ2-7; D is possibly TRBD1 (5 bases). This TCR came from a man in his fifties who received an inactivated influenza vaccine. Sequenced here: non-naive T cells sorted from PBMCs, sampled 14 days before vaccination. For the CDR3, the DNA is TGTGCCAGCAGCTTAGGGTCAGGGTTCTACGAGCAGTACTTC. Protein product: CASSLGSGFYEQYF. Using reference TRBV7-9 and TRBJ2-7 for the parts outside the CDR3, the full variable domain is DTGVSQNPRHKITKRGQNVTFRCDPISEHNRLYWYRQTLGQGPEFLTYFQNEAQLEKSRLLSDRFSAERPKGSFSTLEIQRTEQGDSAMYLCASSLGSGFYEQYFGPGTRLTVT.